These 10 T cell receptor beta chains share one sample of origin, sequenced in a study of T and B cells in COVID-19 patients (TCRdb year 2020). Sequencing was performed on an Illumina MiSeq. Multiplex PCR with BIOMED2 TRB-A/B primer pools was used to amplify the TRB rearrangements. TCRdb reprocessed the public reads (quality trimming at Q25 with fastp, clone calling with MiXCR) and kept in-frame beta chains. Duplicate CDR3 protein sequences are folded into a single record with the most common DNA and genes. Counted in this sample were some 4,300 distinct CDR3 sequences; about 35% of them appeared once. Roughly a quarter of the sample belongs to the ten largest clones. TRB repertoires were amplified from 250-500 ng of genomic DNA extracted from blood. Sequencing input: blood. The receptor source for this set is a human donor who had recovered from COVID-19.

This rearrangement joins TRBV6-6 to TRBJ1-1, with D maybe TRBD1 (5 bases). The germline CDR1 and CDR2 sequences are MNHNY and SVGAGI (reference sequence). V was cut by 6 bases and J by 7 bases, with 12 bases left in between. This CDR3 comprises 12 residues. For the CDR3, the DNA is TGTGCCAGCAGCCCTCTTAGGGGTGAAGCTTTCTTT. Its protein is CASSPLRGEAFF.

This clonotype is medium-sized (0.01 to 0.1%) by share. The genes are TRBV6-5 and TRBJ2-3; D possibly corresponds to TRBD1 (6 bases). V was trimmed by 4 bases and J by 2 bases, leaving 7 bases between them. CDR1 MNHEY and CDR2 SVGAGI come from the germline V gene. The CDR3 length is 13 residues. The CDR3 protein is CASSWTVTDTQYF. The CDR3 DNA reads TGTGCCAGCAGTTGGACAGTCACAGATACGCAGTATTTT.

This clonotype was picked up a small number of times. V usage is TRBV27 and J usage is TRBJ2-2, with TRBD2 matching 11 bases. The V and J ends lost 2 bases and 7 bases, in that order; junction bases with no gene match: 15. The CDR3 is 19 amino acids. CDR1 and CDR2 (germline): MNHEY, SMNVEV (reference sequence). For the CDR3, the DNA is TGTGCCAGCAGTTTAGGCTGGAGGCTAGCGGGAGGACTGGGCGGGGAGCTGTTTTTT. Protein: CASSLGWRLAGGLGGELFF.

This clonotype was seen once. V usage is TRBV5-1 and J usage is TRBJ2-7; maybe TRBD1 (6 bases). The CDR3 loop spans 13 amino acids. The ends were cut back, 3 bases at V and 3 bases at J, with 10 bases in the middle. Per germline, CDR1 SGHRS and CDR2 YFSETQ. The CDR3, as DNA: TGCGCCAGCAGCTCCAGGGGCAGCTACGAGCAGTACTTC. It specifies CASSSRGSYEQYF.

This clonotype is categorized as medium-sized. The V and J genes are TRBV19 and TRBJ1-6; tentatively, D is TRBD1 (5 bases). This CDR3 region has 14 residues. CDR1 LNHDA and CDR2 SQIVND come from the germline V gene (reference sequence). V lost 6 bases and J lost 7, with 13 bases in between. The chain's CDR3 is CASRSRESNSPLHF. CDR3 nucleotide sequence: TGTGCCAGTAGGTCCAGGGAAAGCAATTCACCCCTCCACTTT.

This chain uses TRBV6-2 or TRBV6-3 with TRBJ2-7, with 7 bases fitting TRBD2. Germline V gene lookup returns CDR1 MNHEY and CDR2 SVGEGT. This CDR3 has 12 amino acids. The junction had 2 bases not matched to a gene; V was cut back by 5 bases and J by 4 bases. Here the CDR3 reads CASSRREYEQYF. The CDR3 DNA follows: TGTGCCAGCAGTCGGCGGGAGTACGAGCAGTACTTC.

This chain links TRBV11-1 with TRBJ2-5, with D unclear. The CDR3 consists of 13 residues. Germline CDR1 is SGHAT and CDR2 is FQDESV (reference sequence). The V gene lost 3 bases and the J gene lost 1 base, with 6 bases spanning the gap. CDR3 residues: CASSFGVQETQYF. DNA for the CDR3: TGTGCCAGCAGCTTTGGGGTCCAAGAGACCCAGTACTTC.

The V gene is TRBV6-2 or TRBV6-3, the J gene TRBJ2-7, with D unclear. The CDR3 sequence is 12 residues long. Germline V CDR1 and CDR2: MNHEY, SVGEGT. V was cut by 6 bases and J by 6 bases, with 12 bases left in between. The CDR3 DNA reads as TGTGCCAGCAGGAAGTCGGAAAGCGAGCAGTACTTC. This encodes CASRKSESEQYF.

V usage is TRBV6-2 or TRBV6-3 and J usage is TRBJ2-2, with 8 positions matching TRBD1. Germline assignment: CDR1 MNHEY and CDR2 SVGEGT. This CDR3 is 16 amino acids long. After removal of 6 bases from V and 1 base from J, the junction contained 7 bases not matched to a gene. The CDR3 here is CASSPPGTGNTGELFF. The DNA for the CDR3 is TGTGCCAGCAGCCCACCCGGGACAGGGAACACCGGGGAGCTGTTTTTT.

This chain links TRBV7-2 with TRBJ2-5; 14 bases align to TRBD2. V trimming: 5 bases; J trimming: 4 bases; junction bases outside the gene matches: 6. The germline V gene encodes CDR1 SGHTA and CDR2 FQGNSA. CDR3 length: 16 amino acids. For the CDR3, the DNA is TGTGCCAGCAGCCCCCCGGGACTAGCGGGAGCAGAGACCCAGTACTTC. Residues: CASSPPGLAGAETQYF. The full variable domain, its missing parts supplied by reference TRBV7-2 and TRBJ2-5, is GAGVSQSPSNKVTEKGKDVELRCDPISGHTALYWYRQSLGQGLEFLIYFQGNSAPDKSGLPSDRFSAERTGGSVSTLTIQRTQQEDSAVYLCASSPPGLAGAETQYFGPGTRLLVL.